Listed here are 20 T cell receptor beta chains from one sample, sequenced in a study of T cell repertoires in aging, cancer and after chemotherapy. TRB rearrangements spanning V, D and J were amplified using mixed TRB-A/B primers. TCRdb re-derived calls from the multiplex PCR reads in MiXCR, one entry per CDR3 protein. The sample contains 2,500 to 3,000 distinct CDR3 sequences, 23% of which appear only once. TCR beta rearrangements were amplified from peripheral blood genomic DNA. Sequences were obtained from blood. The receptor source for this set is a human donor with a solid tumor.

The chain is built from TRBV6-6 and TRBJ1-1, with TRBD1 identical over 12 bases. Trimming cost V 4 bases and J 0 bases; bases outside gene matches: 6. This CDR3 has 17 amino acids. CDR1 and CDR2 from the germline V gene are MNHNY and SVGAGI (reference sequence). The CDR3 region is CASSSGQGAIMNTEAFF. The CDR3 DNA is TGTGCCAGCAGTTCGGGACAGGGGGCAATTATGAACACTGAAGCTTTCTTT.

This clonotype is judged medium-sized. The V and J genes are TRBV12-3 or TRBV12-4 and TRBJ2-7; perhaps TRBD1 as D (7 bases). This CDR3 is built from 13 residues. Between the trimmed V and J ends, which lost 7 bases and 7 bases, there was a span of 17 bases. CDR3 in DNA: TGTGCCAGCATCTTAGAGGGGGCGGGGGAGCAGTACTTC. Translation: CASILEGAGEQYF.

The chain is built from TRBV7-2 and TRBJ2-1; D remains ambiguous. The V end was cut by 5 bases, the J end by 1 base, with 18 bases between. The CDR3 covers 17 residues. The germline V gene has CDR1 SGHTA and CDR2 FQGNSA. The CDR3, as DNA: TGTGCCAGCAGCCCCCGCGAAAAGTTACTGTCCTACAATGAGCAGTTCTTC. Protein sequence: CASSPREKLLSYNEQFF. The full variable domain, completed using reference TRBV7-2 and TRBJ2-1, is GAGVSQSPSNKVTEKGKDVELRCDPISGHTALYWYRQSLGQGLEFLIYFQGNSAPDKSGLPSDRFSAERTGGSVSTLTIQRTQQEDSAVYLCASSPREKLLSYNEQFFGPGTRLTVL.

By sample share, this clonotype is medium-sized (0.01 to 0.1%). The chain has TRBV6-2 or TRBV6-3 and TRBJ2-5; 9 nucleotides align to TRBD2. Germline V gene data show CDR1 as MNHEY and CDR2 as SVGEGT. The V segment lost 0 bases and the J segment 7 bases; nucleotides outside the gene matches: 9. The CDR3 consists of 16 residues. The CDR3 DNA reads TGTGCCAGCAGTTACTCGACTAGCGGTCCCCTTAGGACCCAGTACTTC. This codes for CASSYSTSGPLRTQYF.

Judged by abundance, this clonotype is medium-sized. DNA of the CDR3: TGTGCCAGCAGCCAAGTTAAGCGGGAGGGCCGAAATGAGCAGTTCTTC. Its protein is CASSQVKREGRNEQFF. The chain employs TRBV14 and TRBJ2-1; 10 nucleotides agree with TRBD2. CDR3 size: 16 residues. Germline V gene lookup returns CDR1 SGHDN and CDR2 FVKESK. Germline trimming cut 1 base from V and 7 bases from J; bases unmatched to any gene: 7.

The rearrangement uses TRBV6-1 and TRBJ1-5, with D tentatively TRBD1 (5 bases). Per germline, CDR1 MNHNS and CDR2 SASEGT. The length of the CDR3 is 15 residues. V was clipped by 9 bases and J by 7 bases, with 22 bases between them. The CDR3 is CASEPGQGGLQPQHF. CDR3 in DNA: TGTGCCAGTGAGCCCGGACAAGGCGGTTTGCAGCCCCAGCATTTT.

The rearrangement links TRBV29-1 to TRBJ1-1; D might be TRBD1 (5 bases). The CDR3 sequence is 11 residues long. V was trimmed by 7 bases and J by 10 bases, leaving 16 bases between them. Germline V gene data show CDR1 as SQVTM and CDR2 as ANQGSEA. The CDR3 sequence is CSANAQGIAFF. The CDR3 bases are TGCAGCGCAAACGCGCAGGGTATAGCTTTCTTT.

The chain joins TRBV24-1 to TRBJ2-3; TRBD2 agrees at 11 bases. V was clipped by 5 bases and J by 0 bases; unmatched bases: 15. Germline CDR1 is KGHDR and CDR2 is SFDVKD. CDR3 length: 20 residues. CDR3 coding DNA: TGTGCCACCAGTGCTATAGCGGGACTAGCGGAAGGGGGTAGCACAGATACGCAGTATTTT. The encoded protein is CATSAIAGLAEGGSTDTQYF.

This clonotype ranks as medium-sized. The chain couples TRBV6-6 to TRBJ2-3; 13 bases agree with TRBD2. Trimming at V came to 6 bases and at J to 4 bases, leaving 4 bases not matched to a gene. The germline V gene encodes CDR1 MNHNY and CDR2 SVGAGI (reference sequence). The CDR3 is made up of 15 amino acids. CDR3 loop: CASSGLAGDSDTQYF. Here the CDR3 DNA reads TGTGCCAGCAGCGGACTAGCGGGAGACTCAGATACGCAGTATTTT.

Sample share makes this clonotype medium-sized. The chain employs TRBV19 and TRBJ2-7; no definite D call. The CDR3 covers 14 residues. V was shortened by 1 base and J by 1 base, with 8 bases between the two germline ends. Germline V gene sequence: CDR1 LNHDA, CDR2 SQIVND (reference sequence). This chain's CDR3 is CASSIVSGSYEQYF. The CDR3 DNA reads TGTGCCAGTAGTATAGTTTCCGGATCCTACGAGCAGTACTTC.

This clonotype has just a few counts. This chain links TRBV27 with TRBJ1-1, with 9 bases lining up with TRBD1. CDR1 and CDR2 from the germline V gene are MNHEY and SMNVEV (reference sequence). This CDR3 comprises 14 residues. J lost 4 bases, V lost 3 bases, and 3 bases had no gene match. CDR3 nucleotides: TGTGCCAGCAGTTTCCACAGGGGGCTCACTGAAGCTTTCTTT. This translates into CASSFHRGLTEAFF.

This clonotype has just a few counts. V and J are TRBV5-1 and TRBJ2-1, with 12 bases that match TRBD2. This CDR3 contains 20 residues. Germline V gene lookup returns CDR1 SGHRS and CDR2 YFSETQ. The junction had 14 bases not matched to a gene; V was cut back by 0 bases and J by 4 bases. The CDR3 nucleotides read TGCGCCAGCAGCTTGGAGTCTAGCGGGAGGGGTTCCTTTGGGTACAATGAGCAGTTCTTC. Its translation: CASSLESSGRGSFGYNEQFF. Full variable domain (remainder filled in from reference TRBV5-1 and TRBJ2-1): KAGVTQTPRYLIKTRGQQVTLSCSPISGHRSVSWYQQTPGQGLQFLFEYFSETQRNKGNFPGRFSGRQFSNSRSEMNVSTLELGDSALYLCASSLESSGRGSFGYNEQFFGPGTRLTVL.

The V gene is TRBV10-1, the J gene TRBJ2-3; D might be TRBD1 (5 bases). This CDR3 has 15 amino acids. Per the germline V gene, CDR1 is WNHNN and CDR2 is SYGVQD (reference sequence). V lost 8 bases to trimming and J lost 2 bases, with 17 bases between them. CDR3 sequence reads: CASSQTRTLTDTQYF. DNA for the CDR3: TGCGCCAGCTCCCAGACGAGGACACTCACAGATACGCAGTATTTT.

By its share, this clonotype is medium-sized. The V call is TRBV6-5, the J call TRBJ1-6; 11 nucleotides align to TRBD1. Germline V gene data show CDR1 as MNHEY and CDR2 as SVGAGI. Unmatched junction bases numbered 3, after V lost 5 bases and J lost 9 bases. The CDR3 sequence is 14 residues long. The CDR3 is CASSRGTGGSPLHF. CDR3 DNA: TGTGCCAGCAGTCGCGGGACAGGGGGTTCACCCCTCCACTTT.

Remarks on this clonotype: Just one base apart from a much larger clone, this may be a read error. The V call is TRBV27, the J call TRBJ2-1; TRBD1 matches at 7 bases. This CDR3 comprises 14 residues. V lost 5 bases, J lost 6 bases, and 7 bases stayed unmatched. Germline V gene data show CDR1 as MNHEY and CDR2 as SMNVEV (reference sequence). This CDR3 is CASSDRGQLNEQFF. CDR3 in DNA: TGTGCCAGCAGTGACCGGGGACAGCTCAATGAGCAGTTCTTC.

By share of the sample, this clonotype is large. The chain has TRBV29-1 and TRBJ2-7, with D tentatively TRBD2 (5 bases). Trimming left V 5 bases short and J 0 bases short, with 14 bases between. Germline CDR1 reads SQVTM; CDR2 reads ANQGSEA. This CDR3 comprises 14 residues. The CDR3 DNA sequence: TGCAGCGTTTACAATCGGGGATCCTCCTACGAGCAGTACTTC. It codes for CSVYNRGSSYEQYF.

The gene calls are TRBV27 and TRBJ2-3; D remains unclear. V was pared by 2 bases and J by 0 bases, with 6 bases between. Germline V lookup: CDR1 MNHEY, CDR2 SMNVEV (reference sequence). This CDR3 region has 14 residues. CDR3 protein: CASSLGKSTDTQYF. The CDR3 DNA sequence: TGTGCCAGCAGTTTAGGTAAGAGCACAGATACGCAGTATTTT.

The genes are TRBV28 and TRBJ2-1; no reliable D call. Germline assignment: CDR1 MDHEN and CDR2 SYDVKM. The CDR3 contains 14 residues. V gave up 8 bases and J gave up 3 bases, with 14 bases separating them. The CDR3, as DNA: TGTGCCAGCGTAGATTCCTTCCTCTACAATGAGCAGTTCTTC. Translated: CASVDSFLYNEQFF.

The J gene is TRBJ2-1, the V gene TRBV20-1; 15 bases align to TRBD2. V lost 0 bases and J lost 8; bases outside the gene matches: 11. This CDR3 is built from 18 residues. From germline, CDR1 is DFQATT and CDR2 SNEGSKA (reference sequence). CDR3 in amino acids: CSARDQGGTSGRWDEQFF. As DNA, the CDR3 is TGCAGTGCTAGAGATCAGGGCGGGACTAGCGGGAGGTGGGATGAGCAGTTCTTC.

This clonotype has more than one count but fewer than ten. CDR3 amino acids: CASSPGAGSNQPQHF. The DNA of the CDR3 is TGTGCCAGCAGCCCGGGCGCAGGAAGCAATCAGCCCCAGCATTTT. The chain employs TRBV7-9 and TRBJ1-5; D call uncertain. CDR3 length: 15 amino acids. Trimming stripped 5 bases from V and 1 base from J, with 12 bases between. Germline V gene sequence: CDR1 SEHNR, CDR2 FQNEAQ (reference sequence).